Listed here are 3 T cell receptor beta chains from one sample, sequenced in a study of cytomegalovirus exposure and HLA in healthy donors. A multiplex PCR was run with 60 Vbeta primers and 13 Jbeta primers. The assay was immunoSEQ multiplex PCR, and TCRdb's table has in-frame clones only and misses some. The table includes some 130,000 clones, about 74% detected once. Source material: PBMCs. These receptors came from a man aged 40-50 years in good health and CMV-seronegative.

V is TRBV5-1 and J is TRBJ2-7; D perhaps matches TRBD1 (5 bases). The length of the CDR3 is 14 residues. V was clipped by 0 bases and J by 2 bases, with 9 bases between them. Germline CDR1 is SGHRS and CDR2 is YFSETQ. DNA of the CDR3: TGCGCCAGCAGCTTGGCGGCAGGGACCTACGAGCAGTACTTC. Encoded protein: CASSLAAGTYEQYF.

This clone turned up a few times. The chain recombines TRBV2 with TRBJ2-2; 7 positions match TRBD1. There are 15 residues in the CDR3. Germline V gene sequence: CDR1 SNHLY, CDR2 FYNNEI. V gave up 4 bases and J gave up 0 bases; unmatched junction bases: 2. The DNA for the CDR3 is TGTGCCAGCAGTGGAGGGGGCGCGAACACCGGGGAGCTGTTTTTT. This codes for CASSGGGANTGELFF.

V usage is TRBV6-5 and J usage is TRBJ1-2, with D maybe TRBD1 (6 bases). Germline CDR1 MNHEY, CDR2 SVGAGI. There are 13 residues in the CDR3. V lost 6 bases and J lost 4, with 12 bases in between. CDR3 protein: CASRERTAYGYTF. CDR3 nucleotide sequence: TGTGCCAGCAGAGAACGGACAGCCTATGGCTACACCTTC.